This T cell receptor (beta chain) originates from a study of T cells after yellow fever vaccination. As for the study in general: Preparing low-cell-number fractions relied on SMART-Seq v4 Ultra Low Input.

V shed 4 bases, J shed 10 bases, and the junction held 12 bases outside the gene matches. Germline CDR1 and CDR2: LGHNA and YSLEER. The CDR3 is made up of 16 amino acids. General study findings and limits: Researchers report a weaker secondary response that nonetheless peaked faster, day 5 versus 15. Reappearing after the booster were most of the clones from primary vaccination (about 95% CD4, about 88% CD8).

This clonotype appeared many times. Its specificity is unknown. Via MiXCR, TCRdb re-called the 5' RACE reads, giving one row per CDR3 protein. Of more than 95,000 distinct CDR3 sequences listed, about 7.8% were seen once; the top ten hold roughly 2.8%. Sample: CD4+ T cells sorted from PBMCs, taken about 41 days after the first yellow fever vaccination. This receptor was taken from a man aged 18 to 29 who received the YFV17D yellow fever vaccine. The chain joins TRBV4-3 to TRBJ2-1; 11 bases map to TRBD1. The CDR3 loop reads CASSLLGQGDPREQFF. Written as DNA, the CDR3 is TGCGCCAGCAGCCTACTGGGACAGGGGGACCCTCGAGAGCAGTTCTTC.